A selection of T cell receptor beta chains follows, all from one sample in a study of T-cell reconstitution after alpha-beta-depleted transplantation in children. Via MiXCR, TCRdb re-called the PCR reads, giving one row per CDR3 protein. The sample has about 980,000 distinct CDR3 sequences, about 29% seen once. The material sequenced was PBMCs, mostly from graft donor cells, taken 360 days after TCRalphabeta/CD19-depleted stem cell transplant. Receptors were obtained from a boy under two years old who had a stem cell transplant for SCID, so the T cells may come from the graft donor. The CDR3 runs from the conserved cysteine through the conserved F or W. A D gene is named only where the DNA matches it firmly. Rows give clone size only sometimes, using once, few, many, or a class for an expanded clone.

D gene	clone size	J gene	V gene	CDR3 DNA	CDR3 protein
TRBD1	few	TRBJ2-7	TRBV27	TGTGCCAGCAGTTTCGGACAGGGGGCTCGTTCCGAGCAGTACTTC	CASSFGQGARSEQYF
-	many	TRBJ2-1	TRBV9	TGTGCCAGCAGCTTCCAGGGATATGAGCAGTTCTTC	CASSFQGYEQFF
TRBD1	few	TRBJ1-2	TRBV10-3	TGTGCCATCAGTGGCACCGGGACAGGGTTTGGCTACACCTTC	CAISGTGTGFGYTF
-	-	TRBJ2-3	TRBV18	TGTGCCAGCTCACCACGGCCGGGTCCAGATACGCAGTATTTT	CASSPRPGPDTQYF
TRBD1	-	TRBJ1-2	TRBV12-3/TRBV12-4	TGTGCCAGCGGCTTGACAGGGGGAACAGCTAACTATGGCTACACCTTC	CASGLTGGTANYGYTF
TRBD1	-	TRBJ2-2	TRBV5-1	TGCGCCAGCAGCTTACCGGGACAGGGGTTCACCGGGGAGCTGTTTTTT	CASSLPGQGFTGELFF
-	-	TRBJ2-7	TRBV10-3	TGTGCCATCAGTGGCCCCCCCTCTGGGTACGAGCAGTACTTC	CAISGPPSGYEQYF
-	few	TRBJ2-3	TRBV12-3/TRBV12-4	TGTGCCAGCAGTTTCGGGCTAGCAGGAGATACGCAGTATTTT	CASSFGLAGDTQYF
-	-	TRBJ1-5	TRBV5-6	TGTGCCAGCAGCTTAAGTGGTTCCCCTCAGCCCCAGCATTTT	CASSLSGSPQPQHF
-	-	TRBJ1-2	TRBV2	TGTGCCAGCAGGGAGGGTTATGGCTACACCTTC	CASREGYGYTF
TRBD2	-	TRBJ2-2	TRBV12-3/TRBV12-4	TGTGCCAGCAGTTTAGTTCTTCTAGCGGGGGGTTCCACCGGGGAGCTGTTTTTT	CASSLVLLAGGSTGELFF
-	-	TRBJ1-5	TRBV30	TGTGCCTGGAACCGGGGGAGGGGGCAGCCCCAGCATTTT	CAWNRGRGQPQHF
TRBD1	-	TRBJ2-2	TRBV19	TGTGCCAGTAGGGGACAGGCCTACACCGGGGAGCTGTTTTTT	CASRGQAYTGELFF
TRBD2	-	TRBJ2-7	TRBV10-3	TGTGCCATCAGCCCGACTAGCGGAGACTCCTACGAGCAGTACTTC	CAISPTSGDSYEQYF